Shown below are 13 T cell receptor beta chains from a single sample sequenced in a study of regulatory T cells in long-lasting Graves disease (dated by TCRdb to the early 2020s). Library prep was done by multiplex PCR. Sequencer: Illumina HiSeq 4000. TCR beta libraries were built with iRepertoire HTBI primers and Arm-PCR amplification of CDR3 regions. TCRdb ran its own pipeline on the public reads, namely fastp trimming at Q25 and MiXCR clone calling, and kept in-frame beta chains. All rows with the same CDR3 protein become a single entry with the most common DNA and genes. The sample table shows 200,000 to 250,000 distinct CDR3 sequences, and 20% are seen once. Clones ranked in the top ten supply more than 11% of the sample. According to the study, the label for this sample's time point signals: newly diagnosed GD, antithyroid drugs for less than 3 months. For both TCR sequencing and RNA sequencing, RNA was extracted from PBMCs in TRIzol.

The source material was peripheral blood mononuclear cells (PBMCs), sampled at new diagnosis, from a patient treated with antithyroid drugs. Receptors originate from a female donor with Graves disease.

This clonotype has ten or more counts. This CDR3 reads CASSARQGGQETQYF. The CDR3 DNA reads as TGTGCCAGCAGCGCTCGACAGGGTGGGCAAGAGACCCAGTACTTC. This rearrangement joins TRBV7-3 to TRBJ2-5; 7 nucleotides match TRBD1. Germline CDR1 is SGHTA and CDR2 is FQGTGA. This CDR3 has 15 residues. The J segment lost 2 bases and the V segment lost 5 bases, leaving 8 bases of the junction unmatched.

This clonotype is a singleton in its sample. The V gene is TRBV5-6, the J gene TRBJ2-3; 12 positions agree with TRBD1. The tail of the sequence fits TRBJ1-1 better, so the J call may be wrong. The CDR3 loop spans 13 amino acids. CDR1 is SGHDT, CDR2 YYEEEE, per germline. The CDR3 loop is CASSLTGQGAAFF. As DNA, the CDR3 is TGTGCCAGCAGCTTGACGGGACAGGGGGCGGCTTTCTTT.

The chain combines TRBV5-6 with TRBJ2-7, with 7 bases identical to TRBD1. V lost 3 bases to trimming and J lost 2 bases; unmatched junction nucleotides: 2. Per germline, CDR1 SGHDT and CDR2 YYEEEE. The CDR3 covers 13 residues. CDR3 sequence: CASSYQGAYEQYF. The CDR3 DNA is TGTGCCAGCAGCTATCAGGGGGCCTACGAGCAGTACTTC. Together with reference TRBV5-6 and TRBJ2-7, the CDR3 gives the full variable domain: DAGVTQSPTHLIKTRGQQVTLRCSPKSGHDTVSWYQQALGQGPQFIFQYYEEEERQRGNFPDRFSGHQFPNYSSELNVNALLLGDSALYLCASSYQGAYEQYFGPGTRLTVT.

This clonotype was found a few times. J is TRBJ2-1 and V is TRBV4-1; 9 positions match TRBD1. CDR3 length equals 17 residues. Germline V lookup: CDR1 MGHRA, CDR2 YSYEKL. J was trimmed by 5 bases and V by 4 bases; bases with no gene match: 12. For the CDR3, the DNA is TGCGCCAGCAGCCTTCCTCCGGGACAGGGTAGGAACAATGAGCAGTTCTTC. Its protein is CASSLPPGQGRNNEQFF.

Remarks on this clonotype: A clone one base away is much larger, so this may be a read error. V usage is TRBV27 and J usage is TRBJ2-7; 13 bases align to TRBD2. The CDR3 is 15 amino acids. Germline-derived CDR1 and CDR2 are MNHEY and SMNVEV (reference sequence). V shed 6 bases and J 4 bases; nucleotides not matched to a gene: 6. The CDR3 DNA follows: TGTGCCAGCAGCAGAGTGACTAGCGGGAGGTACGAGCAGTACTTC. It yields the protein CASSRVTSGRYEQYF.

This clonotype was seen many times. This chain uses TRBV10-3 with TRBJ1-1, with no clear D. The V end lost 6 bases, the J end lost 3 bases, and 20 bases lay between the germline ends. This CDR3 is 16 amino acids long. Germline V gives CDR1 ENHRY, CDR2 SYGVKD. The CDR3 bases are TGTGCCATCAGAGGAGGTCAGAACTATGGGGACACTGAAGCTTTCTTT. It encodes CAIRGGQNYGDTEAFF.

This clonotype was counted many times. The chain joins TRBV30 to TRBJ2-3; 9 nucleotides agree with TRBD2. V shed 2 bases and J 7 bases; nucleotides not matched to a gene: 7. Germline CDR1 is GTSNPN and CDR2 is SVGIG (reference sequence). This CDR3 region has 14 residues. The CDR3: CAWSSGLATYTQYF. The CDR3 region has the DNA TGTGCCTGGAGTTCTGGACTAGCGACCTATACGCAGTATTTT.

This clonotype was seen many times. V gene TRBV29-1 combines with J gene TRBJ2-1; 12 bases align to TRBD2. The CDR3 covers 15 residues. From germline, CDR1 is SQVTM and CDR2 ANQGSEA. V lost 7 bases to trimming and J lost 0 bases; unmatched junction nucleotides: 4. CDR3 bases: TGCAGCGGAGGGACTAGCGGGCCCTCCTACAATGAGCAGTTCTTC. It yields the protein CSGGTSGPSYNEQFF.

A remark on this clonotype: Mismatch with germline at one junction end may stem from a read error. J is TRBJ2-6 and V is TRBV14, with D possibly TRBD1 on 5 matching bases. The CDR3 runs to 16 residues. CDR1 and CDR2 (germline): SGHDN, FVKESK. The CDR3 protein is CASTQTGPSGVNVLTF. CDR3 sequence (DNA): TGTGCCAGCACCCAAACAGGACCCTCTGGGGTCAACGTCCTGACTTTC.

This clonotype was counted many times. CDR3 DNA: TGTGCCAGCAGTTTTTGGGGGAAGCAGTTCTTC. Translated, it gives CASSFWGKQFF. V is TRBV27 and J is TRBJ2-1; D might be TRBD1 or TRBD2, each matching 5 bases. This CDR3 region has 11 residues. Trimming removed 3 bases from V and 11 bases from J, with 8 bases in between. Germline V CDR1 and CDR2: MNHEY, SMNVEV (reference sequence).

The sample holds many counts of this clonotype. This chain links TRBV28 with TRBJ2-5, with 11 bases lining up with TRBD2. Germline assignment: CDR1 MDHEN and CDR2 SYDVKM. CDR3 length equals 17 residues. V lost 6 bases, J lost 4 bases, and 13 bases stayed unmatched. CDR3 in amino acids: CASSPGQLAGDSETQYF. The CDR3 DNA is TGTGCCAGCAGCCCAGGACAACTAGCGGGGGATTCAGAGACCCAGTACTTC.

Ten or more counts support this clonotype. The rearrangement links TRBV7-9 to TRBJ1-5; a weak D match, TRBD1 (6 bases). V gave up 3 bases and J gave up 0 bases, with 6 bases separating them. The CDR3 spans 14 residues. Germline V gene data show CDR1 as SEHNR and CDR2 as FQNEAQ (reference sequence). Written as DNA, the CDR3 is TGTGCCAGCAGCTTGGGGGCTAGCAATCAGCCCCAGCATTTT. Encoded protein: CASSLGASNQPQHF.

This clonotype came up many times. The chain carries TRBV6-2 or TRBV6-3 and TRBJ2-1; a weak D match, TRBD1 (5 bases). The CDR3 is 16 residues long. Deletions cut 5 bases from V and 5 bases from J, with 19 bases between. Germline loops: CDR1 MNHEY, CDR2 SVGEGT. The CDR3 sequence: CASSPIQDATDNEQFF. CDR3 nucleotide sequence: TGTGCCAGCAGTCCAATACAGGACGCTACTGACAATGAGCAGTTCTTC.